This T cell receptor (beta chain) was profiled in a study of immune evolution from preneoplasia to lung adenocarcinoma. Overall study results and limits: Highest clonality occurred in KRAS-mutant, not EGFR-mutant or double wild-type, nodules. Later-stage lesions appeared to have more T cells, more diversity, less clonality.

Patients had resection in Japan or China between 2014 and 2017. H&E slides confirmed each diagnosis, reviewed by two pathologists independently. J lost 1 base, V lost 4 bases, and 12 bases had no gene match. This CDR3 contains 20 residues. The germline V gene has CDR1 LGHNA and CDR2 YNFKEQ. Points on this clone: The antigen remains undetermined.

Sequencing used immunoSEQ multiplex PCR; TCRdb keeps in-frame clones, though not all of them. This sample yields around 4,100 clones, of which about 89% are seen a single time; roughly 6.3% belongs to the top ten. J is TRBJ2-3 and V is TRBV4-2; the match to TRBD2 covers 15 bases. The clonotype comes from a donor at least 70 years old with lung adenocarcinoma. The sample consisted of FFPE minimally invasive lung adenocarcinoma tissue. CDR3 coding DNA: TGTGCCAGCAGCCCGACCCCGGGACTAGCGGGAGGATCCGGCACAGATACGCAGTATTTT. Amino acid sequence: CASSPTPGLAGGSGTDTQYF.